One T cell receptor beta chain is described in this entry. Its recognized antigen is unknown. No per-base quality is available; no much larger clone lies one base away. The sample's time point label is to be understood as: four to five weeks on oral tofacitinib. The treatment or condition label here, explained by the study, means: oral pan-JAK inhibitor, 5-10 mg twice daily. From alopecia areata patients, peripheral blood was collected along with lesional scalp punch biopsies. Human scalp biopsies were fixed immediately in PAXgene tissue containers. This record belongs to a study of CD8+ T cells in alopecia areata (dated by TCRdb to the late 2010s). For context, the study as a whole: Treated patients were enrolled in an open-label pilot trial of oral tofacitinib at 5 to 10 mg twice daily for moderate-to-severe alopecia areata. Tofacitinib was given for 6 to 18 months, followed by 6 months of follow-up off drug to assess delayed response and recurrence. For the treated patients, the SALT score, which quantifies what percentage of scalp surface area is affected, served as the measure of disease severity. The study used high-throughput TCRbeta sequencing to examine T cell clonal expansion in alopecia areata, in both the C3H/HeJ mouse model and human patients. Human TCRbeta sequencing covered scalp tissue and sorted CD4+ and CD8+ peripheral blood T cells from patchy and totalis/universalis alopecia areata patients and healthy controls. Tofacitinib-treated patients had biopsies at baseline and at 4 and 24 weeks of treatment, with a later scalp biopsy in several patients. Scalp clonality was compared among normal scalp (n=4), patchy alopecia areata scalp (n=8), and alopecia totalis/universalis scalp (n=8). RNA was obtained with the PAXgene miRNA kit for fixed scalp, the miRNeasy kit for PBMCs, and the RNeasy kit for mouse skin. immunoSEQ multiplex PCR using 35 Vbeta forward primers and 13 Jbeta reverse primers was used to amplify TCRbeta CDR3 regions.

Receptors were amplified or captured by the immunoSEQ multiplex PCR assay. RNA was extracted from all samples and reverse transcribed into cDNA as template for TCR sequencing. First-strand cDNA was synthesized using SuperScript III with a 2:1 mix of oligo-dT and random hexamers. A synthetic immune receptor repertoire was used to measure amplification bias, and any remaining bias was corrected computationally. Per the original workflow: After raw reads were preprocessed to remove errors, the CDR3 was defined following IMGT conventions as running from the conserved cysteine to phenylalanine. Clonality was computed by normalizing Shannon entropy by log2 of the number of productive unique TCRs and subtracting the result from 1. Whether each scalp clone was CD4 or CD8 was inferred by checking scalp TCRbeta sequences against the CD4 and CD8 repertoires from sorted blood. TCRdb took this table from immuneACCESS and kept in-frame rearrangements with V and J called. Such tables lack part of the clones; where checked against another copy, unresolved V genes explain under half of the gap, and the rest is unexplained. Clone size and the V and J calls come from that table; the DNA yielded D and trimming. This sample has roughly 5,100 clones in its table, and approximately 90% of those were observed once. Clones ranked in the top ten supply around 21% of the sample.

What the research found in general, with its limitations: Compared with normal scalp, lesional scalp, particularly in alopecia totalis/universalis, had higher clonality and more expanded CD8+ clones, which suggests antigenic drive. Because the treated cohort was small and included a single nonresponder, larger studies are needed to assess links between baseline CD8+ expansion and response. With tofacitinib, both scalp clonality and the number of expanded CD8+ clones among the top 100 scalp clones went down significantly. Many expanded lesional clones persisted in scalp and blood during tofacitinib treatment, which may partly explain relapse after stopping treatment. Shared TCR sequences between patients were less evident than in mice, which may be partly attributable to HLA diversity in the patient population. Unlike mouse skin, where gammadelta T cells dominate, normal human skin contains resident alphabeta T cells that get sequenced too, which complicates analysis of the scalp TCR repertoire.

The CDR3 starts with the cysteine, ends with the phenylalanine, and has 14 residues. Of all the DNA, just the CDR3 is kept, 42 bases in frame from base 1. Trimming removed 6 bases from V and 5 bases from J, leaving 16 bases between the germline ends. In the germline V gene, CDR1 corresponds to SNHLY and CDR2 to FYNNEI. The clonotype comes from a human donor with alopecia areata. This receptor chain uses TRBV2 and TRBJ2-5; perhaps TRBD2 is the D gene, with 5 bases matching. The material sequenced was skin, taken at week 4, from a patient treated with tofacitinib. The encoded CDR3 is CASRVTGMEETQYF. In nucleotides, the sequence is TGTGCCAGCAGGGTGACGGGGATGGAGGAGACCCAGTACTTC. The full variable domain, with segments outside the CDR3 supplied by the reference TRBV2 and TRBJ2-5 proteins, appears as EPEVTQTPSHQVTQMGQEVILRCVPISNHLYFYWYRQILGQKVEFLVSFYNNEISEKSEIFDDQFSVERPDGSNFTLKIRSTKLEDSAMYFCASRVTGMEETQYFGPGTRLLVL.